This T cell receptor (beta chain) was captured by sequencing in a study of response to subunit inactivated influenza vaccine. TCRdb independently ran MiXCR on the RT-PCR reads; one entry per CDR3 protein. Of 500,000 to 600,000 distinct CDR3 sequences in the sample, approximately 10% were seen once. In germline, CDR1 is SQVTM, CDR2 ANQGSEA. The CDR3 is made up of 13 amino acids. A few counts support this clonotype. In addition, the sample was reused for a study of T cells expressing NK-cell markers. That paper adds: As the method of synthesis, 5'RACE template switching with UMIs yielded TCR beta cDNA. Each TCR beta repertoire originated in sorted T cells that were CD3+CD56+NKG2C+, CD3+CD56+NKG2C- or CD3+CD56-NKG2C+. Seropositivity for HCMV was found in seven of the eight sequenced donors, with one seronegative. T cells sorted in several experiments were restricted to alpha-beta TCR T cells by an anti-gamma-delta TCR antibody. About six donors carried dominant NKG2C+ clonotypes that made up roughly 1.0-7.0% of their CD8+ T cells.

V gene TRBV29-1 combines with J gene TRBJ1-2; the D gene is possibly TRBD1 (5 bases). The sequence was collected from a man aged 50 to 59 who received an inactivated influenza vaccine. The sequenced sample was PBMCs from blood, obtained on the day of vaccination. The CDR3 here is CGGFRGNSDGYTF. CDR3 DNA sequence: TGCGGAGGGTTTCGGGGCAACTCTGATGGCTACACCTTC.